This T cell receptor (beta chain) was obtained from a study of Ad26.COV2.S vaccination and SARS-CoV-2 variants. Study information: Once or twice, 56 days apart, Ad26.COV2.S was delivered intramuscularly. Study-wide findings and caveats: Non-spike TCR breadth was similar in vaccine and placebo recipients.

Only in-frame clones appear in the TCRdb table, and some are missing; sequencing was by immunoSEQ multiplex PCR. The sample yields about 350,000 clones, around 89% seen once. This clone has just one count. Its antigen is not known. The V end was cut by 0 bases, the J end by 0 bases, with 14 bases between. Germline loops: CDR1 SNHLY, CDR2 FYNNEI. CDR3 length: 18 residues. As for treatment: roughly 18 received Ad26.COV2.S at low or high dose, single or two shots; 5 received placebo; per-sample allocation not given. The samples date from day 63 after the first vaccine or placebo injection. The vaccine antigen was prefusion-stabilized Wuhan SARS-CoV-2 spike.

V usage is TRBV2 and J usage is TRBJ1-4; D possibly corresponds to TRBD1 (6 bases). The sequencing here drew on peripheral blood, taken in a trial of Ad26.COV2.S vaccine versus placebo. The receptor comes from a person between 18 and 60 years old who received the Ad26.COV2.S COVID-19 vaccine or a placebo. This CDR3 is CASSEAPPRTATNEKLFF. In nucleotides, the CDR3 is TGTGCCAGCAGTGAAGCGCCCCCACGGACAGCAACTAATGAAAAACTGTTTTTT.